This TCR beta chain derives from a study of blood T cells in healthy people across ages (dated by TCRdb to about 2015). At the level of the whole study: In model experiments, roughly one uniquely barcoded TCR beta cDNA molecule per two T cells was captured by template switching. Using deep sequencing normalized with unique cDNA molecular identifiers, the study measured how TCR beta repertoire diversity changes with age. Donors were grouped into four age groups: young (average approximately 16 years), middle-aged (over 35), aged (roughly 67) and long-lived (approximately 75). To avoid experimental bias, donors of different ages were spread randomly across the sequencing lanes. Two additional independent replicas of 1 million unique cDNA reads from the same blood draw were analyzed for two donors (one aged 18 to 30 and one aged 80 or older). Overall study results and their limits: Compared with the aged group, the long-lived group had more naive CD4+ T cells, fewer expanded clones and increased TCR diversity, suggesting age selection. A strong correlation was found between observed TCR beta diversity and the percentage of naive T cells measured by flow cytometry. Estimates of total diversity based on one million sequenced T cells were regarded as lower bounds and as underestimates. Conclusive comparison of naive and antigen-experienced compartments was prevented by the profiling of bulk unsorted PBMCs. Because the CMV infection status of the donors was unknown, age-related changes in expanded clonotypes may potentially have been confounded. As age increased, observed TCR beta diversity per million T cells dropped in a roughly linear way, and a significant reduction was already evident by age about 36.

Libraries were built with 5' RACE. The sequencing machine was an Illumina HiSeq 2500. A second PCR of roughly 7 to 11 cycles was performed with a sample-barcoded 5' primer and a J-beta primer mix. A template-switch 5' adaptor carrying 12 random nucleotides introduced a unique molecular identifier onto each TCR beta cDNA molecule. At least 3 million CDR3-containing paired-end reads were obtained from each sample. The Mint cDNA synthesis kit, primed by a TRBC-specific oligonucleotide, was used to synthesize first-strand cDNA from all RNA. After uracil-DNA glycosylase treatment, a first 18-cycle PCR used universal primers M1SS and BC2_uni_R on all cDNA. The authors processed their data as follows. Each sample was normalized by randomly selecting 1 million high-quality reads, each carrying a distinct molecular identifier. Instead of being binned into consensus sequences, reads that shared molecular identifiers were thrown out. CDR3 identification, clonotype clustering and error correction used MiTCR with a Q25 quality threshold and the strictest error-elimination algorithm. A nonparametric unseen species model using Euler transformation provided a lower-bound estimate of total TCR beta diversity. TCRdb's own reprocessing of the public reads used fastp at Q25 and MiXCR and kept productive beta chains. Entries are consolidated by CDR3 protein sequence, retaining the most common genes and DNA. TCRdb, not the original authors, processed these V and J calls. Counted in this sample were roughly 800,000 distinct CDR3 sequences; 58% of them appeared once. The ten most abundant clones make up around 22% of the sample.

Regarding this clonotype: Which antigen it targets is not known. No much larger clone is present one base from it, and per-base qualities are unavailable.

Ends trimmed: V by 0 bases, J by 8 bases; bases unmatched to a gene: 7. From cysteine to phenylalanine, the CDR3 is 15 amino acids long. The CDR3 DNA has 45 bases and is translated from base 1. The germline V gene (reference sequence) supplies CDR1 SGHNT and CDR2 YYREEE. The roughly 39 donors, aged about 6 to 95 years, were systemically healthy Caucasian individuals from Russia. About 9.1 milliliters of peripheral blood were collected from each donor into EDTA-treated Vacutainer tubes. PBMCs were isolated by Ficoll-Paque density-gradient centrifugation, with at least 7 million obtained per sample. Total RNA, at least 6 micrograms per sample, was extracted from PBMCs with Trizol reagent. For every donor, an aliquot of PBMCs went through flow cytometry to measure the percentages of naive CD45RAhigh/CD27high T cells.

The sequence is built from TRBV5-4 and TRBJ2-3, with 9 middle bases fitting TRBD2. Sample: blood. The receptor's source is a young man in good health. For the CDR3, the sequence is CASSLGVAGVSTQYF. The DNA sequence follows: TGTGCCAGCAGCTTGGGGGTAGCGGGAGTCTCTACGCAGTATTTT.